This T cell receptor beta chain was sequenced in a study of T cells in narcolepsy. Study outcomes and limitations: Same-patient CSF and blood CD4+ T cell clonotypes included HCRT-specific and TRIB2-specific autoreactive ones.

Points on this clone: Its antigen remains unidentified. A junction end diverges from the germline sequence, so it may reflect a read error.

Assay: immunoSEQ multiplex PCR; the TCRdb copy retains only in-frame clones and omits some. The data contain 26,000 or so clones, approximately 86% of them singletons. Sequenced input: CD45RA- memory CD4+ T cells from PBMCs. This TCR derives from a human donor with narcolepsy.

CDR3 DNA: TGTGCCGGCTCCCCACTAGCGGGGGGGCCAGGTACGCAGTATTTT. Its protein is CAGSPLAGGPGTQYF. This rearrangement joins TRBV18 to TRBJ2-3, with TRBD2 identical over 13 bases. Germline assignment: CDR1 KGHSH and CDR2 LQKENI. CDR3 length equals 15 residues.